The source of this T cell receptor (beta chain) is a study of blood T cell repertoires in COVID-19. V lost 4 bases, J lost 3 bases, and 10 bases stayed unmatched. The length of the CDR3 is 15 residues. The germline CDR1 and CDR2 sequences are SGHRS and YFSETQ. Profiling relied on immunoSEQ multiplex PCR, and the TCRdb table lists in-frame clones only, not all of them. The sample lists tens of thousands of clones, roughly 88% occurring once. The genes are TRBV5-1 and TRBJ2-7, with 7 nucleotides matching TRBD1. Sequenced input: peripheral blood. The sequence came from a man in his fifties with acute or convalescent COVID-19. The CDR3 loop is CASSVDRVLGYEQYF. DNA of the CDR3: TGCGCCAGCAGCGTCGACAGGGTTTTGGGCTACGAGCAGTACTTC.